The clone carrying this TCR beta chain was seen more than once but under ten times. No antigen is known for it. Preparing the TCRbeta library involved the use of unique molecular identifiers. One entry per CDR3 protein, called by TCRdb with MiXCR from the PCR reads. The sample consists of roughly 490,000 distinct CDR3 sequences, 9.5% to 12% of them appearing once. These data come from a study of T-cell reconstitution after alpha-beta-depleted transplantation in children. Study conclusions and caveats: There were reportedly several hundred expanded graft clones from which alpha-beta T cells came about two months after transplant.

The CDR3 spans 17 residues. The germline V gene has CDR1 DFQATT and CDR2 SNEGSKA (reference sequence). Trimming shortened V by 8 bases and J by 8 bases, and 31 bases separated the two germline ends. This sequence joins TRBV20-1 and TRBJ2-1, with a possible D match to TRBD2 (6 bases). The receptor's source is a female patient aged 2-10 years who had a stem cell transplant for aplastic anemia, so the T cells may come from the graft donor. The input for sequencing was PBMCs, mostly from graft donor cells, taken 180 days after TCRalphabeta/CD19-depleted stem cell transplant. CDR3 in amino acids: CSPESTYTGDRIYEQFF. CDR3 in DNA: TGCAGTCCAGAGAGCACTTACACGGGAGATAGAATATATGAGCAGTTCTTC.